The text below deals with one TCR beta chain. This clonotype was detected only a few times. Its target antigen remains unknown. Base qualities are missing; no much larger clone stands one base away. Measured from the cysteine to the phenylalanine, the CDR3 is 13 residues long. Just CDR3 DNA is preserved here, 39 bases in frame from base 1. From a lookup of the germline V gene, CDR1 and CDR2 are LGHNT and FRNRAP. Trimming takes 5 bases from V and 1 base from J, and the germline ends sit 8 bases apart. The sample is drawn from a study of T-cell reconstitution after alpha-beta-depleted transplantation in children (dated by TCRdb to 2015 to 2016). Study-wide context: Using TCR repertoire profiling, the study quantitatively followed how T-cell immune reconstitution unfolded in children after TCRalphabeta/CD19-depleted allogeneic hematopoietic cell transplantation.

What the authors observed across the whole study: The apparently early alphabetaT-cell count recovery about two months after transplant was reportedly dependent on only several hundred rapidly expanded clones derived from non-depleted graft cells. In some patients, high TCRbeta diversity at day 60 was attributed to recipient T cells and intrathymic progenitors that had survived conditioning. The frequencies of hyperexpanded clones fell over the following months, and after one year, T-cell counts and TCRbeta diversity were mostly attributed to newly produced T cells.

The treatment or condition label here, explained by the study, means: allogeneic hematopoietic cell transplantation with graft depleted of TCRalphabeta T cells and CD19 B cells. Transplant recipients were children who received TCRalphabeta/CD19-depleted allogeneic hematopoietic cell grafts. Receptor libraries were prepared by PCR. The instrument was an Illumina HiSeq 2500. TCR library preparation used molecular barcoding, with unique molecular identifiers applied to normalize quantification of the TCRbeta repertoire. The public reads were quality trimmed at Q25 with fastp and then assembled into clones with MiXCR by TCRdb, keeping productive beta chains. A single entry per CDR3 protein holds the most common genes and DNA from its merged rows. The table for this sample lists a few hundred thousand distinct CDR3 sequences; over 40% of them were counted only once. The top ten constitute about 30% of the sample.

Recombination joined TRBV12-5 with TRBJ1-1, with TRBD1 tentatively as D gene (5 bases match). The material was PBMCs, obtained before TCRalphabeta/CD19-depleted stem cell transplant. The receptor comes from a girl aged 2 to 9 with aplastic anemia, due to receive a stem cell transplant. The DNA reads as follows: TGTGCTAGTGGTCTGGGGGGGAACACTGAAGCTTTCTTT. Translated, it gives CASGLGGNTEAFF.